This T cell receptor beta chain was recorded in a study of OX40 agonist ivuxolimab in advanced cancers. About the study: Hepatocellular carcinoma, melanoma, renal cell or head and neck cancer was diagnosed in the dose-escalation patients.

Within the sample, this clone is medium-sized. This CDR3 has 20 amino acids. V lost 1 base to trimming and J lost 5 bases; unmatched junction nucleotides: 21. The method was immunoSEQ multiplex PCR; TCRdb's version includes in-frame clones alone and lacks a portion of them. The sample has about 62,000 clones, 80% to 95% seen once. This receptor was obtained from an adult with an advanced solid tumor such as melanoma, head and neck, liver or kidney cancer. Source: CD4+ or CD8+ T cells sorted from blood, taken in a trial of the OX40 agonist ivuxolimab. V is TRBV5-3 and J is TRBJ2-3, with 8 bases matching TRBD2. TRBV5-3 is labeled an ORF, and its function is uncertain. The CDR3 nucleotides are TGTGCCAGAAGCTTGAGGCAGGGAGCCCTCCCGGGACTAGTAGGAGATACGCAGTATTTT. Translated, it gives CARSLRQGALPGLVGDTQYF.